This is a list of T cell receptor beta chains from one sample in a study of cytomegalovirus exposure and HLA in healthy donors. The protocol was immunoSEQ multiplex PCR, while the TCRdb copy is restricted to in-frame clones and leaves out a portion. The table records some 150,000 clones, about 86% of them present only once. The sample taken for sequencing was PBMCs. The source of these receptors is a man aged 35 to 55 in good health and CMV-seropositive. Both conserved end residues are part of each CDR3. The D gene is left open where the match is weak. The size entry is marked missing in some rows and otherwise reads once, few, many or a size class.

abundance: -
v_gene: TRBV7-2
j_gene: TRBJ2-2
d_gene: TRBD1
CDR3nt: TGTGCCAGCAGCTTACGGGACAGGGGGCCCACCGGGGAGCTGTTTTTT
CDR3aa: CASSLRDRGPTGELFF

abundance: -
v_gene: TRBV5-1
j_gene: TRBJ1-1
d_gene: -
CDR3nt: TGCGCCACCTCTCCTGGGGGCAACACTGAAGCTTTCTTT
CDR3aa: CATSPGGNTEAFF

abundance: -
v_gene: TRBV9
j_gene: TRBJ1-3
d_gene: -
CDR3nt: TGTGCCAGCAGCGGTCGGGACACGCCGTTCCGGACCATATATTTT
CDR3aa: CASSGRDTPFRTIYF

abundance: -
v_gene: TRBV13
j_gene: TRBJ1-4
d_gene: TRBD1
CDR3nt: TGTGCCAGCAGCTCAGGCCGGACAGGGCCAGGAAGAGCTAATGAAAAACTGTTTTTT
CDR3aa: CASSSGRTGPGRANEKLFF

abundance: -
v_gene: TRBV30
j_gene: TRBJ1-1
d_gene: TRBD1
CDR3nt: TGTGCCTGGAGTGACAGGGGATATTCCTCTATGAACACTGAAGCTTTCTTT
CDR3aa: CAWSDRGYSSMNTEAFF

abundance: -
v_gene: TRBV6-5
j_gene: TRBJ2-7
d_gene: -
CDR3nt: TGTGCCAGCAGTTACTCGATTGGGCCCACCTACGAGCAGTACTTC
CDR3aa: CASSYSIGPTYEQYF

abundance: few
v_gene: TRBV29-1
j_gene: TRBJ2-7
d_gene: TRBD1
CDR3nt: TGCAGCGTCGCTCTTGGACAGGGGGTAGGGTACGAGCAGTACTTC
CDR3aa: CSVALGQGVGYEQYF

abundance: -
v_gene: TRBV4-1
j_gene: TRBJ1-1
d_gene: -
CDR3nt: TGCGCCAGCAGCCATCTCTTCGGGTTAAACACTGAAGCTTTCTTT
CDR3aa: CASSHLFGLNTEAFF

abundance: -
v_gene: TRBV5-1
j_gene: TRBJ1-6
d_gene: -
CDR3nt: TGCGCCAGCAGACCAGAACCCAATTCACCCCTCCACTTT
CDR3aa: CASRPEPNSPLHF

abundance: -
v_gene: TRBV28
j_gene: TRBJ1-6
d_gene: -
CDR3nt: TGTGCCACCACAGCAGGCAGCTCCTATAATTCACCCCTCCACTTT
CDR3aa: CATTAGSSYNSPLHF

abundance: -
v_gene: TRBV9
j_gene: TRBJ1-1
d_gene: -
CDR3nt: TGTGCCGGCAGCGCCGGACAGCAGGGATCGAACACTGAAGCTTTCTTT
CDR3aa: CAGSAGQQGSNTEAFF

abundance: -
v_gene: TRBV5-1
j_gene: TRBJ1-1
d_gene: TRBD1
CDR3nt: TGCGCCAGCAGCTCCCAGGGGGAGGAAGCTTTCTTT
CDR3aa: CASSSQGEEAFF

abundance: -
v_gene: TRBV15
j_gene: TRBJ1-3
d_gene: -
CDR3nt: TGTGCCACCAGCAGAGATCGAGGCAGCGGAAACACCATATATTTT
CDR3aa: CATSRDRGSGNTIYF

abundance: -
v_gene: TRBV7-2
j_gene: TRBJ1-2
d_gene: TRBD1
CDR3nt: TGTGCCAGCAGCCCGAGACAGGGGGCCTGGGGCTACACCTTC
CDR3aa: CASSPRQGAWGYTF

abundance: -
v_gene: TRBV7-2
j_gene: TRBJ2-1
d_gene: -
CDR3nt: TGTGCCAGCAGCTTAACGATAGCGGCGAGCTCCTACAATGAGCAGTTCTTC
CDR3aa: CASSLTIAASSYNEQFF

abundance: -
v_gene: TRBV25-1
j_gene: TRBJ1-2
d_gene: -
CDR3nt: TGTGCCAGCAGTGAGGGACTGAACTATGGCTACACCTTC
CDR3aa: CASSEGLNYGYTF

abundance: -
v_gene: TRBV10-3
j_gene: TRBJ2-7
d_gene: TRBD2
CDR3nt: TGTGCCATCAGTGACCTCAGCGGGGGGGCCTCCTACGAGCAGTACTTC
CDR3aa: CAISDLSGGASYEQYF

abundance: -
v_gene: TRBV6-5
j_gene: TRBJ1-1
d_gene: -
CDR3nt: TGTGCCAGCAGTTACTCTGACTACCCGAGGACTGAAGCTTTCTTT
CDR3aa: CASSYSDYPRTEAFF

abundance: -
v_gene: TRBV18
j_gene: TRBJ1-1
d_gene: -
CDR3nt: TGTGCCAGCTCTATAACCATAACGGGGAACACTGAAGCTTTCTTT
CDR3aa: CASSITITGNTEAFF

abundance: few
v_gene: TRBV11-1
j_gene: TRBJ2-7
d_gene: TRBD2
CDR3nt: TGTGCCAGCAGCTTCACCCTGGGACTAGCGGAATCCTACGAGCAGTACTTC
CDR3aa: CASSFTLGLAESYEQYF

abundance: -
v_gene: TRBV19
j_gene: TRBJ2-3
d_gene: -
CDR3nt: TGTGCCAGTTCCTGGGCACTCACAGATACGCAGTATTTT
CDR3aa: CASSWALTDTQYF

abundance: few
v_gene: TRBV27
j_gene: TRBJ2-7
d_gene: TRBD2
CDR3nt: TGTGCCAGCACCTTGAGACCCGGGAGGGCCTACGAGCAGTACTTC
CDR3aa: CASTLRPGRAYEQYF

abundance: -
v_gene: TRBV18
j_gene: TRBJ1-1
d_gene: -
CDR3nt: TGTGCCAGCTCACCAGGGAGTCGGTCCGCGAACACTGAAGCTTTCTTT
CDR3aa: CASSPGSRSANTEAFF

abundance: -
v_gene: TRBV5-1
j_gene: TRBJ2-3
d_gene: TRBD2
CDR3nt: TGCGCCAGCAGCCGACCGGGAGGTCAAGATACGCAGTATTTT
CDR3aa: CASSRPGGQDTQYF

abundance: -
v_gene: TRBV19
j_gene: TRBJ2-7
d_gene: -
CDR3nt: TGTGCCAGTAGTATTTGGCAGGGGGGCGAGCAGTACTTC
CDR3aa: CASSIWQGGEQYF

abundance: few
v_gene: TRBV7-2
j_gene: TRBJ1-6
d_gene: TRBD1
CDR3nt: TGTGCCAGCAGCCCGCAGGGACAGGGATATTCACCCCTCCACTTT
CDR3aa: CASSPQGQGYSPLHF

abundance: few
v_gene: TRBV5-1
j_gene: TRBJ1-5
d_gene: -
CDR3nt: TGCGCCAGCAGCTTGGGGGGAGATCATCAGCCCCAGCATTTT
CDR3aa: CASSLGGDHQPQHF

abundance: -
v_gene: TRBV9
j_gene: TRBJ1-2
d_gene: -
CDR3nt: TGTGCCAGCGCAGCGGTATCTAACTATGGCTACACCTTC
CDR3aa: CASAAVSNYGYTF

abundance: once
v_gene: TRBV7-3
j_gene: TRBJ2-1
d_gene: TRBD2
CDR3nt: TGTGCCAGCAGCTTAAGCGTCTTAGCGGGAGGGACCAATGAGCAGTTCTTC
CDR3aa: CASSLSVLAGGTNEQFF

abundance: -
v_gene: TRBV19
j_gene: TRBJ1-3
d_gene: TRBD1
CDR3nt: TGTGCCAGTTCCGGGACAGTGAGGTACACCATATATTTT
CDR3aa: CASSGTVRYTIYF

abundance: few
v_gene: TRBV7-9
j_gene: TRBJ1-1
d_gene: -
CDR3nt: TGTGCCAGCAGTTCCCAGGGTATGGCTTTCTTT
CDR3aa: CASSSQGMAFF

abundance: once
v_gene: TRBV9
j_gene: TRBJ1-4
d_gene: TRBD1
CDR3nt: TGTGCCAGCAGCGTACTCGGGACAGGCGCTAATGAAAAACTGTTTTTT
CDR3aa: CASSVLGTGANEKLFF

abundance: -
v_gene: TRBV6-6
j_gene: TRBJ1-3
d_gene: -
CDR3nt: TGTGCCAGCAGTTACTCGAGCTCTGGAAACACCATATATTTT
CDR3aa: CASSYSSSGNTIYF

abundance: -
v_gene: TRBV6-1
j_gene: TRBJ2-1
d_gene: TRBD2
CDR3nt: TGTGCCAGCAGCATCCTAGCGGGGGGGCGTAATGAGCAGTTCTTC
CDR3aa: CASSILAGGRNEQFF

abundance: -
v_gene: TRBV28
j_gene: TRBJ2-2
d_gene: -
CDR3nt: TGTGCCAGCAGGCGAAATTCGGGAAATGCCGGGGAGCTGTTTTTT
CDR3aa: CASRRNSGNAGELFF

abundance: -
v_gene: TRBV11-3
j_gene: TRBJ1-4
d_gene: -
CDR3nt: TGTGCCAGCAGCTTAGAATGCCCTGAGAGGTTTGCTAATGAAAAACTGTTTTTT
CDR3aa: CASSLECPERFANEKLFF

abundance: -
v_gene: TRBV5-8
j_gene: TRBJ2-7
d_gene: -
CDR3nt: TGTGCCAGCAGCTTTCTAAGAGGGAGTTCCTACGAGCAGTACTTC
CDR3aa: CASSFLRGSSYEQYF

abundance: once
v_gene: TRBV7-9
j_gene: TRBJ2-7
d_gene: -
CDR3nt: TGTGCCAGCAGCCACCCAGGGGGGTTGGACAGGAGCTCCTACGAGCAGTACTTC
CDR3aa: CASSHPGGLDRSSYEQYF

abundance: once
v_gene: TRBV25-1
j_gene: TRBJ2-3
d_gene: TRBD2
CDR3nt: TGTGCCAGCAGTGATCCGACTAGCGGGAGCTCGATAGCGCAGTATTTT
CDR3aa: CASSDPTSGSSIAQYF

abundance: -
v_gene: TRBV7-9
j_gene: TRBJ2-5
d_gene: TRBD1
CDR3nt: TGTGCCAGTAGCTTACTACGAACAGGGGCACGGGAGACCCAGTACTTC
CDR3aa: CASSLLRTGARETQYF

abundance: -
v_gene: TRBV11-3
j_gene: TRBJ2-7
d_gene: TRBD1
CDR3nt: TGTGCCAGCAGCTTAGAGAGACAGGGAATAGACGAGCAGTACTTC
CDR3aa: CASSLERQGIDEQYF

abundance: -
v_gene: TRBV30
j_gene: TRBJ2-3
d_gene: -
CDR3nt: TGTGCCTGGAGTGTACTCGATACGCAGTATTTT
CDR3aa: CAWSVLDTQYF

abundance: -
v_gene: TRBV19
j_gene: TRBJ2-3
d_gene: TRBD1
CDR3nt: TGTGCCAGTAGTATTACGGGGACAGGGCACACAGATACGCAGTATTTT
CDR3aa: CASSITGTGHTDTQYF

abundance: -
v_gene: TRBV7-2
j_gene: TRBJ2-3
d_gene: TRBD2
CDR3nt: TGTGCCAGCAGCTTGCTCGCAGCGGGAGTCACAGATACGCAGTATTTT
CDR3aa: CASSLLAAGVTDTQYF

abundance: -
v_gene: TRBV11-3
j_gene: TRBJ1-4
d_gene: TRBD1
CDR3nt: TGTGCCAGCAGCTTAGTTAACAGGGGGAAGAATGAAAAACTGTTTTTT
CDR3aa: CASSLVNRGKNEKLFF

abundance: -
v_gene: TRBV11-2
j_gene: TRBJ1-6
d_gene: TRBD1
CDR3nt: TGTGCCAGCAGCTCCTTCGGGACAGGGGATTCACCCCTCCACTTT
CDR3aa: CASSSFGTGDSPLHF

abundance: -
v_gene: TRBV10-3
j_gene: TRBJ2-7
d_gene: -
CDR3nt: TGTGCCATCAGTGAGTACACCTCTTTAAACTACGAGCAGTACTTC
CDR3aa: CAISEYTSLNYEQYF

abundance: -
v_gene: TRBV2
j_gene: TRBJ2-7
d_gene: -
CDR3nt: TGTGCCAGCGAAGGACAGCCTTCCTACGAGCAGTACTTC
CDR3aa: CASEGQPSYEQYF

abundance: few
v_gene: TRBV7-9
j_gene: TRBJ2-7
d_gene: -
CDR3nt: TGTGCCAGCAGCCTCCGGGACAACGCCTACGAGCAGTACTTC
CDR3aa: CASSLRDNAYEQYF

abundance: few
v_gene: TRBV30
j_gene: TRBJ1-6
d_gene: -
CDR3nt: TGTGCCTGGAACGGGCAGGGATATAATTCACCCCTCCACTTT
CDR3aa: CAWNGQGYNSPLHF

abundance: few
v_gene: TRBV6-6
j_gene: TRBJ2-2
d_gene: -
CDR3nt: TGTGCCAGCACCCAGGCCTACACCGGGGAGCTGTTTTTT
CDR3aa: CASTQAYTGELFF

abundance: -
v_gene: TRBV28
j_gene: TRBJ1-1
d_gene: -
CDR3nt: TGTGCCAGCGTCCCAGGGCATCGCACTGAAGCTTTCTTT
CDR3aa: CASVPGHRTEAFF